This passage covers 21 T cell receptor beta chains from one sample sequenced in a study of blood T cells in healthy people across ages. Primers used in a second PCR of about 7 to 12 cycles were a sample-barcoded 5' primer and a J-beta primer mix. TCRdb re-derived calls from the 5' RACE reads in MiXCR, one entry per CDR3 protein. The table lists about a million distinct CDR3 sequences, about 48% of them singletons, with roughly an eighth in the top ten. The source material was blood. The receptors were gathered from a man aged 25 to 40 in good health.

CDR3 DNA sequence: TGCAGCGTTGAAGTTAGATGGGATGAGCAGTTCTTC. Its translation: CSVEVRWDEQFF. The rearrangement links TRBV29-1 to TRBJ2-1; D is uncertain. CDR1 and CDR2 (germline): SQVTM, ANQGSEA. CDR3 size: 12 residues. Trimming left V 1 base short and J 8 bases short, with 9 bases between.

The chain recombines TRBV12-3 or TRBV12-4 with TRBJ2-5; 9 bases map to TRBD2. The CDR3 is 14 amino acids. Trimming took 5 bases from V and 5 from J; bases not matched to a gene: 6. The CDR3 DNA sequence: TGTGCCAGCAGTCCGATAGCGGGGGTGGAGACCCAGTACTTC. It specifies CASSPIAGVETQYF.

The chain recombines TRBV6-5 with TRBJ2-3, with D possibly TRBD1 on 7 matching bases. This CDR3 is 14 amino acids long. The germline V and J ends were trimmed by 5 bases and 14 bases, with 23 bases remaining between them. Germline V gene data show CDR1 as MNHEY and CDR2 as SVGAGI. The CDR3 loop is CASSPGTLGQERYF. CDR3 bases: TGTGCCAGCAGTCCGGGGACTCTAGGACAGGAGAGGTATTTT.

The chain combines TRBV5-1 with TRBJ2-5; the D gene is possibly TRBD1 (5 bases). The CDR3 spans 15 residues. Germline assignment: CDR1 SGHRS and CDR2 YFSETQ. V lost 1 base, J lost 1 base, and 11 bases lay in between. The CDR3 reads CASSLRQGFQETQYF. Written as DNA, the CDR3 is TGCGCCAGCAGCTTGAGGCAGGGTTTCCAAGAGACCCAGTACTTC. Together with reference TRBV5-1 and TRBJ2-5, the CDR3 gives the full variable domain: KAGVTQTPRYLIKTRGQQVTLSCSPISGHRSVSWYQQTPGQGLQFLFEYFSETQRNKGNFPGRFSGRQFSNSRSEMNVSTLELGDSALYLCASSLRQGFQETQYFGPGTRLLVL.

The chain joins TRBV28 to TRBJ2-3; TRBD2 matches at 9 bases. Trimming took 5 bases from V and 4 from J; bases not matched to a gene: 7. Germline V gene lookup returns CDR1 MDHEN and CDR2 SYDVKM. The CDR3 spans 15 residues. The CDR3 nucleotides read TGTGCCAGCAGTGGAAGCGGGGGGCCGCCAGATACGCAGTATTTT. Amino acid sequence: CASSGSGGPPDTQYF.

The rearrangement uses TRBV6-5 and TRBJ2-5; D remains unclear. CDR3 length equals 15 residues. The germline V gene encodes CDR1 MNHEY and CDR2 SVGAGI. V was trimmed by 6 bases and J by 5 bases, leaving 19 bases between them. In DNA, the CDR3 is TGTGCCAGCAGCCCAACCCCGAGTGGGTTCGAGACCCAGTACTTC. It is translated as CASSPTPSGFETQYF.

This clonotype was observed a handful of times. CDR3 residues: CASTQQTGFNEQFF. The CDR3 coding sequence is TGTGCCAGCACCCAACAGACAGGGTTCAATGAGCAGTTCTTC. The chain employs TRBV12-3 or TRBV12-4 and TRBJ2-1; 7 nucleotides agree with TRBD1. This CDR3 has 14 residues. V was pared by 7 bases and J by 6 bases, with 9 bases of the junction left unmatched.

The chain employs TRBV4-1 and TRBJ2-7; possibly TRBD1 for D (6 bases). Trimming removed 1 base at V and 2 bases at J, with 12 bases between. This CDR3 is built from 15 residues. Germline CDR1 is MGHRA and CDR2 is YSYEKL. The CDR3 nucleotides read TGCGCCAGCAGCCAAGCGGCAGGGACACCCTACGAGCAGTACTTC. Translated: CASSQAAGTPYEQYF.

The chain is built from TRBV10-3 and TRBJ2-5, with 9 bases lining up with TRBD1. J gave up 11 bases and V 7 bases, and 17 bases lay outside the gene matches. Germline-derived CDR1 and CDR2 are ENHRY and SYGVKD. The CDR3 extends over 15 amino acids. The DNA for the CDR3 is TGTGCCATCACCCGGGACAGGGACACCTACAATGAGCAGTACTTC. Protein sequence: CAITRDRDTYNEQYF.

The chain carries TRBV20-1 and TRBJ2-4; 15 positions match TRBD2. The DNA end is a closer match to TRBJ2-7, so the J assignment may be wrong. Germline-derived CDR1 and CDR2 are DFQATT and SNEGSKA (reference sequence). CDR3 length: 16 amino acids. The CDR3: CSAKGLAGGITYEQYF. CDR3 sequence (DNA): TGCAGTGCTAAGGGACTAGCGGGGGGAATTACCTACGAGCAGTACTTC.

This clonotype has only a few counts. CDR3: CASSPTGGADTQYF. The DNA of the CDR3 is TGTGCCAGCTCACCTACAGGGGGCGCAGATACGCAGTATTTT. The genes are TRBV18 and TRBJ2-3, with 9 nucleotides matching TRBD1. The CDR3 covers 14 residues. V shed 3 bases, J shed 4 bases, and the junction held 2 bases outside the gene matches. CDR1 is KGHSH, CDR2 LQKENI, per germline. Filled out from reference TRBV18 and TRBJ2-3, the complete variable domain reads NAGVMQNPRHLVRRRGQEARLRCSPMKGHSHVYWYRQLPEEGLKFMVYLQKENIIDESGMPKERFSAEFPKEGPSILRIQQVVRGDSAAYFCASSPTGGADTQYFGPGTRLTVL.

Remarks on this clonotype: Germline and junction disagree at one end, which may indicate a read error. V and J are TRBV27 and TRBJ2-7; 7 bases map to TRBD1. The J call is doubtful: the DNA matches TRBJ2-5 better. Germline V lookup: CDR1 MNHEY, CDR2 SMNVEV (reference sequence). CDR3 length equals 13 residues. Here the CDR3 DNA reads TGTACCAGCAGCGCGACAGGGCGAGAGACCCAGTACTTC. This translates into CTSSATGRETQYF.

The J gene is TRBJ2-3, the V gene TRBV5-1, with D maybe TRBD2 (5 bases). The CDR3 covers 13 residues. Trimming took 3 bases from V and 6 from J, leaving 11 bases between them. Germline assignment: CDR1 SGHRS and CDR2 YFSETQ. CDR3 sequence: CASSSPGMDTQYF. DNA of the CDR3: TGCGCCAGCAGCTCCCCGGGGATGGATACGCAGTATTTT.

This clonotype was observed a few times. The chain recombines TRBV6-2 or TRBV6-3 with TRBJ2-5, with D maybe TRBD2 (5 bases). CDR3 length equals 15 residues. Germline lookup yields CDR1 MNHEY and CDR2 SVGEGT. The ends were cut back, 8 bases at V and 4 bases at J, with 20 bases in the middle. The DNA for the CDR3 is TGTGCCAGCTCCCCCGACGGACTCTCGGGAGAGACCCAGTACTTC. This encodes CASSPDGLSGETQYF.

V is TRBV4-3 and J is TRBJ1-1; possible D gene TRBD1, 5 bases. Germline loops: CDR1 LGHNA, CDR2 YSLEER. The CDR3 sequence is 14 residues long. Trimming removed 3 bases from V and 11 bases from J, with 19 bases in between. The CDR3 bases are TGCGCCAGCAGCCAGGGCGAGGGACCCGCGATTGCTTTCTTT. It translates to CASSQGEGPAIAFF.

J is TRBJ1-2 and V is TRBV10-3; 8 bases line up with TRBD1. The ends lost 8 bases at V and 2 bases at J; junction bases unmatched: 1. This CDR3 has 12 amino acids. Looked up from germline, CDR1 is ENHRY and CDR2 is SYGVKD. The CDR3 bases are TGTGCCATCGCAGGGGGCAACTATGGCTACACCTTC. Protein sequence: CAIAGGNYGYTF.

In this sample, this clonotype turned up a few times. V usage is TRBV7-2 and J usage is TRBJ2-5; 14 nucleotides agree with TRBD2. The J call is doubtful: the DNA matches TRBJ2-7 better. Germline V gene lookup returns CDR1 SGHTA and CDR2 FQGNSA. The length of the CDR3 is 15 residues. The CDR3 region has the DNA TGTGCCAGCAGTCTTGGACTAGCGGGGGGACCCGAGCAGTACTTC. Its translation: CASSLGLAGGPEQYF.

This clonotype was seen a handful of times. The CDR3 spells CASSLWTFMAPITYEQYF. Written as DNA, the CDR3 is TGTGCCAGCAGCCTCTGGACCTTCATGGCCCCCATAACCTACGAGCAGTACTTC. This chain uses TRBV7-2 with TRBJ2-7; unclear D gene. The germline V and J ends were trimmed by 5 bases and 2 bases, with 25 bases remaining between them. Germline V gives CDR1 SGHTA, CDR2 FQGNSA. The length of the CDR3 is 18 residues. Full variable domain (rest looked up from reference TRBV7-2 and TRBJ2-7): GAGVSQSPSNKVTEKGKDVELRCDPISGHTALYWYRQSLGQGLEFLIYFQGNSAPDKSGLPSDRFSAERTGGSVSTLTIQRTQQEDSAVYLCASSLWTFMAPITYEQYFGPGTRLTVT.

This clonotype was seen a handful of times. The chain uses TRBV28 and TRBJ2-7; either TRBD1 or TRBD2 may fit D (7 bases each). Germline CDR1 and CDR2: MDHEN and SYDVKM. The V end lost 7 bases, the J end lost 3 bases, and 19 bases lay between the germline ends. The CDR3 loop spans 15 amino acids. CDR3 bases: TGTGCCAGCACCCAGGGGGGGGCGGAATACTACGAGCAGTACTTC. This gives the protein CASTQGGAEYYEQYF.

V usage is TRBV24-1 and J usage is TRBJ2-3, with 8 bases identical to TRBD1. The germline V gene has CDR1 KGHDR and CDR2 SFDVKD. The CDR3 contains 15 residues. V dropped 3 bases and J dropped 5; count of bases not matched to a gene: 6. CDR3 region: CATSDPQGARDTQYF. The CDR3 DNA reads TGTGCCACCAGTGATCCCCAGGGGGCCAGAGATACGCAGTATTTT.

Only a few counts were recorded for this clonotype. J is TRBJ1-2 and V is TRBV27; 7 nucleotides agree with TRBD1. CDR3 size: 14 residues. CDR1 is MNHEY, CDR2 SMNVEV, per germline (reference sequence). V lost 0 bases, J lost 4 bases, and 2 bases stayed unmatched. The CDR3 DNA is TGTGCCAGCAGTTTATCGGGGACAGTCTATGGCTACACCTTC. This translates into CASSLSGTVYGYTF.